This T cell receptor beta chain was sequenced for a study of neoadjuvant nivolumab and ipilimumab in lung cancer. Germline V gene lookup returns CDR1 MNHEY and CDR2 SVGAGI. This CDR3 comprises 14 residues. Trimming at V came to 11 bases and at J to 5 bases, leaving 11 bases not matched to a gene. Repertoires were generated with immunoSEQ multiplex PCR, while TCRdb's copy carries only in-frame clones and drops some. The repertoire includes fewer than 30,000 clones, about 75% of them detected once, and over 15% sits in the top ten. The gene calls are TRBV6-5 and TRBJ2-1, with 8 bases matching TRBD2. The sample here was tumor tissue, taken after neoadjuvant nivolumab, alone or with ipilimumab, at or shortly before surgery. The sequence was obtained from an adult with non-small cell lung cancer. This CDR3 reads CASGGRLRNNEQFF. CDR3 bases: TGTGCCTCGGGGGGGCGGCTTCGTAACAATGAGCAGTTCTTC.